The 5 T cell receptor beta chains in this list originate from one sample, sequenced in a study of shared clonotypes between healthy human individuals. Assay: immunoSEQ multiplex PCR; the TCRdb copy retains only in-frame clones and omits some. The table lists around 1.1 million clones, about 80% of them singletons. Sequencing was carried out using memory CD4+ T cells from PBMCs. Subset reported: CD45RA-negative fraction. The receptor set was obtained from a man in his late teens or twenties in good health. Some clones in this sample may be carry-over from other donors' samples.

The genes are TRBV9 and TRBJ1-3, with 8 bases identical to TRBD1. The CDR3 consists of 15 residues. The junction had 2 bases not matched to a gene; V was cut back by 3 bases and J by 0 bases. CDR1 is SGDLS, CDR2 YYNGEE, per germline. The CDR3 loop reads CASSATGGSGNTIYF. CDR3 DNA: TGTGCCAGCAGCGCTACAGGGGGCTCTGGAAACACCATATATTTT.

The chain recombines TRBV5-1 with TRBJ2-5, with D perhaps given as TRBD1 or TRBD2 (5 bases each). Germline lookup yields CDR1 SGHRS and CDR2 YFSETQ. The CDR3 runs to 13 residues. The V end lost 7 bases, the J end lost 2 bases, and 12 bases lay between the germline ends. The CDR3: CASSGTIQETQYF. Here the CDR3 DNA reads TGCGCCAGCTCCGGGACGATACAAGAGACCCAGTACTTC. The variable domain in full, completed from reference TRBV5-1 and TRBJ2-5, reads KAGVTQTPRYLIKTRGQQVTLSCSPISGHRSVSWYQQTPGQGLQFLFEYFSETQRNKGNFPGRFSGRQFSNSRSEMNVSTLELGDSALYLCASSGTIQETQYFGPGTRLLVL.

Remarks on this clone: Just one base apart from a much larger clone, this may be a read error. Other DNA variants within this sample encode the same CDR3. The gene calls are TRBV30 and TRBJ2-7, with a tentative D call TRBD1 (6 bases). The CDR3 consists of 13 residues. Germline lookup yields CDR1 GTSNPN and CDR2 SVGIG (reference sequence). V lost 3 bases and J 2 bases, leaving 11 bases between the germline ends. The DNA for the CDR3 is TGTGCCTGGAGAGGGGACAAAACCTACGAGCAGTACTTC. Amino acid sequence: CAWRGDKTYEQYF.

This CDR3 is CASSRDRGTDTQYF. CDR3 DNA sequence: TGTGCCAGCAGCCGGGACAGGGGCACAGATACGCAGTATTTT. The chain is built from TRBV7-9 and TRBJ2-3, with 9 positions matching TRBD1. J gave up 1 base and V 5 bases, and 1 base lay outside the gene matches. The CDR3 runs 14 residues. Germline V lookup: CDR1 SEHNR, CDR2 FQNEAQ (reference sequence).

This chain joins TRBV2 and TRBJ1-5; TRBD1 might be the D (5 bases). Germline CDR1 and CDR2: SNHLY and FYNNEI. V was shortened by 6 bases and J by 1 base, with 10 bases between the two germline ends. This CDR3 has 14 amino acids. DNA of the CDR3: TGTGCCAGCAGCCGAAGGGGAAGCAATCAGCCCCAGCATTTT. Translating it yields CASSRRGSNQPQHF.